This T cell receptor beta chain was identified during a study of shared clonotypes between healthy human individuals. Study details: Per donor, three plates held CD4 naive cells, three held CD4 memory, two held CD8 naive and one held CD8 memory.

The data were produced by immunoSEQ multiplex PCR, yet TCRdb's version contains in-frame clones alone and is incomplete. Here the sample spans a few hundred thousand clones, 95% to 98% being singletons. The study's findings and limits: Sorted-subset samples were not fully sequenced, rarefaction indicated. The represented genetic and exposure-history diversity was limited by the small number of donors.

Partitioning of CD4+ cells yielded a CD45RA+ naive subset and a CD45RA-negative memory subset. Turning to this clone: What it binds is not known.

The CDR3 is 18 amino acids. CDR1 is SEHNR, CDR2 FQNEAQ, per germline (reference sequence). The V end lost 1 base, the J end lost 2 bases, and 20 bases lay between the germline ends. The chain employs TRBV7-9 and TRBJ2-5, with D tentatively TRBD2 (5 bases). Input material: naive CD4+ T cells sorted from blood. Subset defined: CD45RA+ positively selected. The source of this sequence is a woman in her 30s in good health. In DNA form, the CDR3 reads TGTGCCAGCAGCTTAGTGATGCGGACTCTTGCGGAACAAGAGACCCAGTACTTC. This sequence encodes CASSLVMRTLAEQETQYF.